The 29 T cell receptor beta chains in this list originate from one sample, sequenced in a study of blood T cell repertoires in COVID-19. Measured with immunoSEQ multiplex PCR; TCRdb has only the in-frame clones, and not every one. The table records 250,000 to 300,000 clones, around 88% of them present only once. The sample consisted of peripheral blood. The receptor set was obtained from a woman aged 25-40 years who had recovered from COVID-19.

The genes are TRBV5-4 and TRBJ2-3; D is unresolved. The CDR3 consists of 14 residues. Germline CDR1 is SGHNT and CDR2 is YYREEE (reference sequence). V lost 1 base, J lost 2 bases, and 8 bases lay in between. In nucleotides, the CDR3 is TGTGCCAGCAGCTTGAACAGAAACACAGATACGCAGTATTTT. Amino acids: CASSLNRNTDTQYF.

The V and J genes are TRBV28 and TRBJ2-1, with TRBD1 identical over 8 bases. J was trimmed by 7 bases and V by 2 bases; bases with no gene match: 7. Germline lookup yields CDR1 MDHEN and CDR2 SYDVKM. The CDR3 totals 15 residues. The CDR3 region has the DNA TGTGCCAGCAGTTTAGCCAGGGGGCTAGGGAATGAGCAGTTCTTC. Translated: CASSLARGLGNEQFF.

This clone was seen once. The rearrangement links TRBV14 to TRBJ2-5; TRBD1 aligns across 7 bases. CDR3 length: 16 amino acids. Trimming at V came to 1 base and at J to 5 bases, leaving 10 bases not matched to a gene. Germline V gene data show CDR1 as SGHDN and CDR2 as FVKESK. The CDR3 is CASSQGVRGFWETQYF. As DNA, the CDR3 is TGTGCCAGCAGCCAAGGCGTCAGGGGGTTCTGGGAGACCCAGTACTTC.

The CDR3 nucleotides read TGCAGTTGTGTCGGCGGGGGGACCCAGTACTTC. Translation: CSCVGGGTQYF. This chain uses TRBV20-1 with TRBJ2-5; 7 nucleotides align to TRBD2. The V gene end was trimmed by 8 bases and the J gene end by 7 bases; junction bases not matched to a gene: 7. The CDR3 runs to 11 residues. The V gene's germline CDR1 is DFQATT and CDR2 SNEGSKA (reference sequence).

In this sample, this clone turned up once. The genes are TRBV12-3 or TRBV12-4 and TRBJ2-7; 8 bases agree with TRBD1. V was pared by 6 bases and J by 6 bases, with 7 bases of the junction left unmatched. CDR3 length: 13 amino acids. CDR3 sequence (DNA): TGTGCCAGCAGCCCGACAGGGGACCGCGAGCAGTACTTC. Translated, it gives CASSPTGDREQYF.

The chain employs TRBV3-1 (or the pseudogene TRBV3-2) and TRBJ2-5; TRBD1 aligns across 9 bases. J was trimmed by 5 bases and V by 3 bases; bases with no gene match: 4. Germline V gives CDR1 LGHDT, CDR2 YNNKEL (reference sequence). This CDR3 is 14 amino acids long. CDR3 in DNA: TGTGCCAGCAGCCAGACAGGGACAGGGGAGACCCAGTACTTC. Translating it yields CASSQTGTGETQYF.

The CDR3 loop is CASSFGVQPLAGGLTDTQYF. DNA of the CDR3: TGTGCCAGCAGTTTTGGGGTCCAACCTTTAGCGGGGGGACTCACAGATACGCAGTATTTT. V and J are TRBV28 and TRBJ2-3; 10 nucleotides align to TRBD2. There are 20 residues in the CDR3. Germline V CDR1 and CDR2: MDHEN, SYDVKM. V shed 3 bases and J 2 bases; nucleotides not matched to a gene: 17.

This chain uses TRBV28 with TRBJ2-2; TRBD1 aligns across 8 bases. Germline trimming cut 10 bases from V and 7 bases from J; bases unmatched to any gene: 11. There are 14 residues in the CDR3. Germline CDR1 reads MDHEN; CDR2 reads SYDVKM. CDR3 DNA sequence: TGTGCCATTTACGAAGGACAGGGATACGGGGAGCTGTTTTTT. It specifies CAIYEGQGYGELFF. Full variable domain (outside the CDR3, taken from reference TRBV28 and TRBJ2-2): DVKVTQSSRYLVKRTGEKVFLECVQDMDHENMFWYRQDPGLGLRLIYFSYDVKMKEKGDIPEGYSVSREKKERFSLILESASTNQTSMYLCAIYEGQGYGELFFGEGSRLTVL.

Points on this clone: This same CDR3 is encoded by further DNA sequences in the sample. The rearrangement uses TRBV5-1 and TRBJ1-5; D call uncertain. Trimming pared 1 base from V and 4 bases from J, leaving 6 bases between. Germline V gene lookup returns CDR1 SGHRS and CDR2 YFSETQ. This CDR3 comprises 13 residues. The CDR3 sequence: CASSLSGNQPQHF. DNA for the CDR3: TGCGCCAGCAGCTTGTCGGGAAATCAGCCCCAGCATTTT. The full variable domain, its missing parts supplied by reference TRBV5-1 and TRBJ1-5, is KAGVTQTPRYLIKTRGQQVTLSCSPISGHRSVSWYQQTPGQGLQFLFEYFSETQRNKGNFPGRFSGRQFSNSRSEMNVSTLELGDSALYLCASSLSGNQPQHFGDGTRLSIL.

This clone was picked up one time. This chain joins TRBV5-4 and TRBJ1-1; the match to TRBD1 covers 12 bases. From germline, CDR1 is SGHNT and CDR2 YYREEE (reference sequence). This CDR3 has 14 residues. J lost 0 bases, V lost 7 bases, and 1 base had no gene match. In DNA form, the CDR3 reads TGTGCCAGCGGGACAGGGGGCATGAACACTGAAGCTTTCTTT. This translates into CASGTGGMNTEAFF.

V is TRBV7-9 and J is TRBJ1-4, with TRBD1 matching 8 bases. From germline, CDR1 is SEHNR and CDR2 FQNEAQ (reference sequence). Germline trimming cut 3 bases from V and 2 bases from J; bases unmatched to any gene: 2. The CDR3 covers 15 residues. The CDR3 loop is CASSFGQGTNEKLFF. CDR3 in DNA: TGTGCCAGCAGCTTTGGACAGGGCACTAATGAAAAACTGTTTTTT.

Note on this clone: The sample has other DNA sequences that encode this CDR3 too. V and J are TRBV18 and TRBJ2-7; possible D gene TRBD2, 5 bases. Looked up from germline, CDR1 is KGHSH and CDR2 is LQKENI. CDR3 length: 12 residues. Trimming removed 3 bases from V and 5 bases from J, with 8 bases in between. The CDR3 loop is CASSPSGDEQYF. CDR3 bases: TGTGCCAGCTCACCGTCCGGGGACGAGCAGTACTTC.

This clone was counted a few times. The CDR3 DNA reads as TGCAGTGCTAGTGCCATGACAGGGGGCGGTTCGGGCACCGGGGAGCTGTTTTTT. This codes for CSASAMTGGGSGTGELFF. The chain joins TRBV20-1 to TRBJ2-2; 10 bases match TRBD1. This CDR3 is 18 amino acids long. The germline V gene encodes CDR1 DFQATT and CDR2 SNEGSKA (reference sequence). Trimming at V came to 3 bases and at J to 4 bases, leaving 14 bases not matched to a gene.

J is TRBJ2-3 and V is TRBV9; TRBD1 agrees at 8 bases. Losses at the gene ends were 5 bases for V and 5 bases for J; bases not matched to a gene: 4. This CDR3 is built from 13 residues. The V gene's germline CDR1 is SGDLS and CDR2 YYNGEE. CDR3 sequence (DNA): TGTGCCAGCAGTCTCACAGGGGGAGATACGCAGTATTTT. Residues: CASSLTGGDTQYF.

J is TRBJ1-1 and V is TRBV6-5; D uncertain. CDR3 size: 13 residues. CDR1 and CDR2 from the germline V gene are MNHEY and SVGAGI. Trimming took 7 bases from V and 5 from J, leaving 14 bases between them. CDR3 nucleotides: TGTGCCAGCACCCGAGGGCCGAGGACTGAAGCTTTCTTT. Translation: CASTRGPRTEAFF.

The chain combines TRBV28 with TRBJ2-2; 12 nucleotides match TRBD1. CDR3 size: 15 residues. Germline V CDR1 and CDR2: MDHEN, SYDVKM. V was clipped by 6 bases and J by 7 bases; unmatched bases: 6. CDR3 region: CASSWDRGLVGELFF. CDR3 sequence (DNA): TGTGCCAGCAGCTGGGACAGGGGGCTTGTCGGGGAGCTGTTTTTT.

The chain carries TRBV5-1 and TRBJ2-7, with 11 bases lining up with TRBD2. Trimming cost V 4 bases and J 2 bases; bases outside gene matches: 5. The CDR3 is made up of 15 amino acids. Germline loops: CDR1 SGHRS, CDR2 YFSETQ. The CDR3 loop is CASSLAGGSAYEQYF. The CDR3, as DNA: TGCGCCAGCAGCCTAGCGGGGGGATCAGCCTACGAGCAGTACTTC.

The count of this clone is one. This chain connects TRBV27 to TRBJ2-2, with D perhaps matching TRBD1 (6 bases). This CDR3 spans 15 amino acids. Trimming removed 2 bases at V and 5 bases at J, with 12 bases between. Germline lookup yields CDR1 MNHEY and CDR2 SMNVEV (reference sequence). CDR3 nucleotides: TGTGCCAGCAGTTTAAAGGTCAGGGGAACCGGGGAGCTGTTTTTT. This gives the protein CASSLKVRGTGELFF.

V gene TRBV6-5 combines with J gene TRBJ2-2; perhaps TRBD2 as D (6 bases). There are 15 residues in the CDR3. Germline CDR1 reads MNHEY; CDR2 reads SVGAGI. V was clipped by 6 bases and J by 1 base, with 12 bases between them. CDR3 in amino acids: CASRPYGGNTGELFF. CDR3 sequence (DNA): TGTGCCAGCAGGCCGTACGGGGGGAACACCGGGGAGCTGTTTTTT.

The chain links TRBV19 to TRBJ1-5; 7 bases align to TRBD1. The CDR3 loop spans 16 amino acids. Germline V gene data show CDR1 as LNHDA and CDR2 as SQIVND (reference sequence). J was trimmed by 0 bases and V by 2 bases; bases with no gene match: 4. In DNA, the CDR3 is TGTGCCAGTAGTATAAATAACAGGGGTAGCAATCAGCCCCAGCATTTT. It yields the protein CASSINNRGSNQPQHF.

The chain employs TRBV6-5 and TRBJ1-4; 9 nucleotides agree with TRBD1. The CDR3 is 15 amino acids. CDR1 MNHEY and CDR2 SVGAGI come from the germline V gene. V gave up 4 bases and J gave up 8 bases; unmatched junction bases: 8. The CDR3 reads CASSWAGQGGEKLFF. The CDR3 nucleotides read TGTGCCAGCAGTTGGGCGGGACAGGGCGGGGAAAAACTGTTTTTT.

The chain recombines TRBV5-1 with TRBJ1-2, with D maybe TRBD1 (5 bases). The CDR3 has 13 amino acids. Trimming shortened V by 5 bases and J by 4 bases, and 12 bases separated the two germline ends. Germline values: CDR1 SGHRS, CDR2 YFSETQ. For the CDR3, the DNA is TGCGCCAGCAGTGGGATGGGGCTCTATGGCTACACCTTC. As protein: CASSGMGLYGYTF.

V gene TRBV29-1 combines with J gene TRBJ1-2; D uncertain. CDR1 and CDR2 from the germline V gene are SQVTM and ANQGSEA. With 6 bases removed from V and 4 bases from J, the gap between germline ends came to 9 bases. This CDR3 comprises 11 residues. CDR3 sequence (DNA): TGCAGCGTCCTAGACGGCTATGGCTACACCTTC. Amino acid sequence: CSVLDGYGYTF. Based on the CDR3 plus reference TRBV29-1 and TRBJ1-2, the full variable domain is SAVISQKPSRDICQRGTSLTIQCQVDSQVTMMFWYRQQPGQSLTLIATANQGSEATYESGFVIDKFPISRPNLTFSTLTVSNMSPEDSSIYLCSVLDGYGYTFGSGTRLTVV.

In this sample, this clone turned up a few times. This sequence joins TRBV11-2 and TRBJ1-3, with D maybe TRBD1 (6 bases). The length of the CDR3 is 15 residues. Germline values: CDR1 SGHAT, CDR2 FQNNGV. The V gene lost 5 bases and the J gene lost 4 bases, with 15 bases spanning the gap. The CDR3 reads CASSPDRSTGNTIYF. CDR3 in DNA: TGTGCCAGCAGCCCCGACAGGAGTACGGGAAACACCATATATTTT.

The chain combines TRBV3-1 (or the pseudogene TRBV3-2) with TRBJ1-2; D not resolved. Germline loops: CDR1 LGHDT, CDR2 YNNKEL (reference sequence). The CDR3 is 12 amino acids. V was cut by 0 bases and J by 7 bases, with 6 bases left in between. The chain's CDR3 is CASSQDVSGYTF. CDR3 DNA: TGTGCCAGCAGCCAAGATGTTAGTGGCTACACCTTC.

The V call is TRBV28, the J call TRBJ1-4; D remains ambiguous. Deletions cut 3 bases from V and 8 bases from J, with 10 bases between. Germline loops: CDR1 MDHEN, CDR2 SYDVKM. This CDR3 region has 13 residues. CDR3 coding DNA: TGTGCCAGCAGTTTTAAATTGTCCGAAAAACTGTTTTTT. This encodes CASSFKLSEKLFF.

The CDR3 nucleotides are TGTGCCACCAGCCCGAGGGGGGGCGCGAAGAACACCGGGGAGCTGTTTTTT. This sequence encodes CATSPRGGAKNTGELFF. V usage is TRBV24-1 and J usage is TRBJ2-2; D perhaps matches TRBD2 (7 bases). Germline V gives CDR1 KGHDR, CDR2 SFDVKD. The CDR3 covers 17 residues. The V and J ends lost 7 bases and 1 base respectively, with 18 bases between them.

The chain recombines TRBV6-5 with TRBJ1-3, with 8 bases aligning to TRBD1. CDR1 is MNHEY and CDR2 is SVGAGI in the germline V gene. Trimming cost V 5 bases and J 6 bases; bases outside gene matches: 9. The length of the CDR3 is 15 residues. CDR3 nucleotides: TGTGCCAGCAGTCGAGCTCAGGGGGCTGAAAACACCATATATTTT. Amino acids: CASSRAQGAENTIYF.

The V call is TRBV2, the J call TRBJ1-1, with 11 bases identical to TRBD1. Germline values: CDR1 SNHLY, CDR2 FYNNEI. The CDR3 is made up of 15 amino acids. V shed 2 bases and J 8 bases; nucleotides not matched to a gene: 7. CDR3 sequence reads: CASSELGQGEEEAFF. CDR3 DNA: TGTGCCAGCAGTGAATTGGGACAGGGGGAAGAGGAAGCTTTCTTT.